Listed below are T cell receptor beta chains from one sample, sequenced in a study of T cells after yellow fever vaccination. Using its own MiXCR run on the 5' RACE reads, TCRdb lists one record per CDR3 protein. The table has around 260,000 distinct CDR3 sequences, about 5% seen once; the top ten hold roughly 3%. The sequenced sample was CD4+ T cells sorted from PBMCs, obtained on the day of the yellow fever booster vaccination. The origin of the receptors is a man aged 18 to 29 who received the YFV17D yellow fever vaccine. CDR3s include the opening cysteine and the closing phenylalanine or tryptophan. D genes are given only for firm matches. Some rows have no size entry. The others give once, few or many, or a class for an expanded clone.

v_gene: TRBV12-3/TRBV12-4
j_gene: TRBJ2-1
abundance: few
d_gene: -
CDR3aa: CASTPRSLNNEQFF
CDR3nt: TGTGCCAGCACCCCAAGGTCCCTAAACAATGAGCAGTTCTTC

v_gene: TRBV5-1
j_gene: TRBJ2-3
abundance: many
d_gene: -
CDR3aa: CASSLMGFSTDTQYF
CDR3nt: TGCGCCAGCAGCTTGATGGGGTTTAGCACAGATACGCAGTATTTT

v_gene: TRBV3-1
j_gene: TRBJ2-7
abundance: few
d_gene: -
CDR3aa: CASSTMDRYEQYF
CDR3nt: TGTGCCAGCAGCACCATGGATCGCTACGAGCAGTACTTC

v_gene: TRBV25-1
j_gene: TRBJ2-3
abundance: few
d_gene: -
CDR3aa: CASSESTTGTDTQYF
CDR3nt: TGTGCCAGCAGTGAAAGCACGACGGGCACAGATACGCAGTATTTT

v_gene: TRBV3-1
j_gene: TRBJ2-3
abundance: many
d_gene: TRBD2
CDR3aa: CASSPGLVPDTQYF
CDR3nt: TGTGCCAGCAGCCCGGGACTAGTCCCAGATACGCAGTATTTT

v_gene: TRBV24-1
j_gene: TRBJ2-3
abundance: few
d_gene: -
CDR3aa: CATSPGTSKLSGTQYF
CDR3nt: TGTGCCACCAGCCCCGGGACATCGAAGCTGTCGGGGACGCAGTATTTT

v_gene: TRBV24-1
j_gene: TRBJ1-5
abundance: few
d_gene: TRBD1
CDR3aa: CATSDGTGWDQPQHF
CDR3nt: TGTGCCACCAGTGATGGGACAGGGTGGGATCAGCCCCAGCATTTT

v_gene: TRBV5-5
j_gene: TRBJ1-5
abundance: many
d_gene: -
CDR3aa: CASSPGWVSNQPQHF
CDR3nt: TGTGCCAGCAGCCCCGGTTGGGTTAGCAATCAGCCCCAGCATTTT

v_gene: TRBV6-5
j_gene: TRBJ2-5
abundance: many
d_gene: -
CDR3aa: CATIGLSETQYF
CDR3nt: TGTGCCACCATCGGACTCAGCGAGACCCAGTACTTC

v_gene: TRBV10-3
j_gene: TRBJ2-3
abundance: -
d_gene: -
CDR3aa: CAMSRPGDTQFF
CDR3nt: TGTGCCATGAGTCGGCCAGGCGATACGCAGTTTTTT

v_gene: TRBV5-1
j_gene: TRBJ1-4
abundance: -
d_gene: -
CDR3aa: CASGQTSNEKLFF
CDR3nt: TGCGCCAGCGGACAGACTTCTAATGAAAAACTGTTTTTT

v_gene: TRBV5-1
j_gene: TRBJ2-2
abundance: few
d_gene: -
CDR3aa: CASIEAEYTGELIF
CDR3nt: TGCGCCAGCATTGAAGCGGAGTACACCGGGGAGCTGATTTTT

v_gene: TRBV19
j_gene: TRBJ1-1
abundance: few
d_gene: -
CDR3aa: CASSMWGTEAFF
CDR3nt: TGTGCCAGTAGTATGTGGGGGACTGAAGCTTTCTTT

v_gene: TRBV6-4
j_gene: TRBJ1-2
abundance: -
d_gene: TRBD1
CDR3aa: CASSPWTGPYGYTF
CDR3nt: TGTGCCAGCAGTCCCTGGACAGGGCCCTATGGCTACACCTTC

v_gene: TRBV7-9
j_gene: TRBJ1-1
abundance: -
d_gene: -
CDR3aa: CASSLASWAFEAFF
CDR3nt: TGTGCCAGCAGCTTAGCGTCCTGGGCTTTCGAGGCTTTCTTT

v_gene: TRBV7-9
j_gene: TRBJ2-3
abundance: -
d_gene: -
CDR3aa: CASSEEALTSTDTQYF
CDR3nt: TGTGCCAGCAGCGAAGAGGCCCTTACTAGCACAGATACGCAGTATTTT

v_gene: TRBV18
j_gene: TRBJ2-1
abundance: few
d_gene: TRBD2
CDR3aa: CASSPPVPGGNEQFF
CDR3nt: TGTGCCAGCTCACCACCGGTACCGGGAGGTAATGAGCAGTTCTTC

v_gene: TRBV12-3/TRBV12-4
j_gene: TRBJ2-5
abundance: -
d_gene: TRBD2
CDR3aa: CASSFGLAGVQETQYF
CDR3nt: TGTGCCAGCAGTTTCGGGCTAGCGGGGGTTCAAGAGACCCAGTACTTC

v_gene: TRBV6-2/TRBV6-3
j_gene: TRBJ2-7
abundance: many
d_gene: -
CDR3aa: CASSYSSESSYEQYF
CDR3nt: TGTGCCAGCAGTTACTCATCAGAGAGCTCCTACGAGCAGTACTTC

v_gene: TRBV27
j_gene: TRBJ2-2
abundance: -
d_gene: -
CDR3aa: CASTGLLGELFF
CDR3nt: TGTGCCAGTACCGGCCTCCTCGGGGAGCTGTTTTTT

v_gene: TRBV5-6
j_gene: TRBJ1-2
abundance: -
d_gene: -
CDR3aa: CASSFGRGFYGYTF
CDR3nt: TGTGCCAGCAGCTTCGGCAGGGGTTTCTATGGCTACACCTTC

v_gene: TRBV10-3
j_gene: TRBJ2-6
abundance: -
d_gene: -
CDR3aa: CAISRGGTGANVLTF
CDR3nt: TGTGCCATCAGCCGGGGTGGGACTGGGGCCAACGTCCTGACTTTC

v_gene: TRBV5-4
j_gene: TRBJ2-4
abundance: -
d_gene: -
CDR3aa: CASSLDQATGIQYF
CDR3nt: TGTGCCAGCAGCTTGGATCAGGCCACGGGTATTCAGTACTTC

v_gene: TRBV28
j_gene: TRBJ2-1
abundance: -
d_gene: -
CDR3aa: CAVIRDSDSNEQFF
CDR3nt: TGTGCCGTCATCCGGGACTCAGATAGTAATGAGCAGTTCTTC

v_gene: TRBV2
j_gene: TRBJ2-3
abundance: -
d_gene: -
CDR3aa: CASSEGVRTDTQYF
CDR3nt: TGTGCCAGCAGTGAAGGCGTGCGCACAGATACGCAGTATTTT

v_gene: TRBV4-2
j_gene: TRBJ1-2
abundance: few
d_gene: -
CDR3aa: CASSQSEPGDGYTF
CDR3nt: TGTGCCAGCAGCCAAAGCGAACCTGGGGATGGCTACACCTTC

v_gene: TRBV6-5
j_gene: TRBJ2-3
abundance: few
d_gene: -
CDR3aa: CASSYTGRTDTQYF
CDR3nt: TGTGCCAGCAGTTATACAGGGAGGACAGATACGCAGTATTTT

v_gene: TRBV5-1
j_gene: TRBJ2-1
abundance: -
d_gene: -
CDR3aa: CASSRDGGSSYNEQFF
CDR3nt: TGCGCCAGCAGCCGAGACGGAGGGAGCTCCTACAATGAGCAGTTCTTC

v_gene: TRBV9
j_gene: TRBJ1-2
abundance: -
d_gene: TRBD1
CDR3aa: CASSAQGRTYGYTF
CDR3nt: TGTGCCAGCAGCGCACAGGGGAGAACCTATGGCTACACCTTC

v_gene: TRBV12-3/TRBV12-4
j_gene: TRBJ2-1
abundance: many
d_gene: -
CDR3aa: CASTLQGFNNEQFF
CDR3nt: TGTGCCAGCACCCTACAGGGATTCAACAATGAGCAGTTCTTC

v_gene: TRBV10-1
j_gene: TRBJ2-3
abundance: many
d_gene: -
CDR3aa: CASSEEGDTQYF
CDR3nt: TGCGCCAGCAGTGAGGAGGGTGATACGCAGTATTTT

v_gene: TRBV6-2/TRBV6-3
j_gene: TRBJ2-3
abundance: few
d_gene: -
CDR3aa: CASSFAGSDTQYF
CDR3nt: TGTGCCAGCAGTTTTGCGGGGTCAGATACGCAGTATTTT

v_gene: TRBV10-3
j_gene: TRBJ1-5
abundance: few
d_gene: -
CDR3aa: CAISELWGQPQHF
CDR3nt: TGTGCCATCAGTGAGTTATGGGGACAGCCCCAGCATTTT

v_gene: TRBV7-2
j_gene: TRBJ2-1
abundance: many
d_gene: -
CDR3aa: CASSLGGSADEQFF
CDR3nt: TGTGCCAGCAGCTTAGGCGGTTCTGCGGATGAGCAGTTCTTC

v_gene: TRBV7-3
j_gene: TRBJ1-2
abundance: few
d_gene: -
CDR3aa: CASSLDGAGYTF
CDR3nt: TGTGCCAGCAGCTTGGACGGGGCAGGCTACACCTTC

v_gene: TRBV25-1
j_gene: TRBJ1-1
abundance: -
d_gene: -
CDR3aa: CASSNRGGYTEAFF
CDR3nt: TGTGCCAGCAGTAATCGGGGGGGGTACACTGAAGCTTTCTTT

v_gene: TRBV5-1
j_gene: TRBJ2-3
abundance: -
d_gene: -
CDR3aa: CASSQGAPPPDTQYF
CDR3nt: TGCGCCAGCAGTCAAGGGGCCCCTCCCCCAGATACGCAGTATTTT

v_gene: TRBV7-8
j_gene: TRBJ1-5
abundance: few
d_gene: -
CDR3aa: CASMGGRVLKGSNQPQHF
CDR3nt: TGTGCCAGCATGGGCGGCAGGGTTCTGAAGGGAAGCAATCAGCCCCAGCATTTT

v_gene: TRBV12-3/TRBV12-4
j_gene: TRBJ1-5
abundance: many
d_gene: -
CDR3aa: CASSFERGQPQHF
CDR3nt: TGTGCCAGCAGTTTCGAGAGAGGGCAGCCCCAGCATTTT

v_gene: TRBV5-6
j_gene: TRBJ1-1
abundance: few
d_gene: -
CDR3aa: CASRQALGGAFF
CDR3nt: TGTGCCAGCAGGCAGGCATTGGGGGGAGCTTTCTTT

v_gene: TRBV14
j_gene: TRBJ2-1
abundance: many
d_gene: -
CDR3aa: CASSLRGPGGRGNEQFF
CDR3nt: TGTGCCAGCAGCCTAAGGGGTCCGGGGGGCCGGGGTAATGAGCAGTTCTTC

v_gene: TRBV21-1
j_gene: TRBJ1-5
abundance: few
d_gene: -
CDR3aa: CALEGQGDGQPQHF
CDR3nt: TGTGCCTTGGAAGGACAGGGGGACGGGCAGCCCCAGCATTTT

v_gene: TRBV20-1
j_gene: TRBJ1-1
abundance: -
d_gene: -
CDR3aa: CSARDWRQHGSEAFF
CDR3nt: TGCAGTGCTAGAGATTGGAGACAGCACGGCTCTGAAGCTTTCTTT

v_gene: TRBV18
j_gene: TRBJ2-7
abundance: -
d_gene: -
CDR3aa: CASSPRRDTHRYEQYF
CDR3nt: TGTGCCAGCTCACCACGCCGGGACACACACCGATACGAGCAGTACTTC

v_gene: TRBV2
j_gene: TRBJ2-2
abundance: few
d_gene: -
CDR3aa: CASASRSGTGELFF
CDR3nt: TGTGCCAGCGCTAGCCGGAGCGGCACCGGGGAGCTGTTTTTT

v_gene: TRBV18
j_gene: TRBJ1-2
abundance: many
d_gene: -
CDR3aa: CASSQTQGGTDYGYTF
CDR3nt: TGTGCCAGCTCCCAGACGCAGGGTGGAACTGACTATGGCTACACCTTC

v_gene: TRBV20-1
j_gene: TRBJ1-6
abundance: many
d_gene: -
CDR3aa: CSAPDGQNSPLHF
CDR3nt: TGCAGTGCCCCCGACGGGCAGAATTCACCCCTCCACTTT

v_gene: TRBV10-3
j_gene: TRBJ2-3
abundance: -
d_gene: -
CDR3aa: CAISESGYTDTQYF
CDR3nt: TGTGCCATCAGTGAATCGGGTTACACAGATACGCAGTATTTT

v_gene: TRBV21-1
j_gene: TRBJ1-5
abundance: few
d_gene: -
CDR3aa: CASSTTGRGQPQHF
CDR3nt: TGTGCCAGCAGCACCACAGGGAGGGGTCAGCCCCAGCATTTT

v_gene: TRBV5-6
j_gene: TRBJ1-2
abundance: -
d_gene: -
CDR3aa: CASSLEVVNYGYTF
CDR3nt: TGTGCCAGCAGCTTGGAAGTGGTAAACTATGGCTACACCTTC

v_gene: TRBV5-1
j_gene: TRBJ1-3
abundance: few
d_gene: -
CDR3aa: CASRPDSGNTIYF
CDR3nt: TGCGCCAGCAGACCGGACAGCGGTAACACCATATATTTT

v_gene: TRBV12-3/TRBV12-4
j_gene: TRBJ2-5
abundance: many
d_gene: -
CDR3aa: CASSSRLAQETQYF
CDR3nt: TGTGCCAGCAGTTCGAGGTTGGCGCAAGAGACCCAGTACTTC

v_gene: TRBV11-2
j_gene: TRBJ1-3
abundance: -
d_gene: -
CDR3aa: CASSFEQGNTIYF
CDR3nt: TGTGCCAGCAGCTTCGAACAGGGAAACACCATATATTTT

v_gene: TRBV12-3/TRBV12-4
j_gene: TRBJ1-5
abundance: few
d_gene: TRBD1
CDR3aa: CASGPTGEDQPQHF
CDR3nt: TGTGCCAGCGGACCTACAGGGGAAGATCAGCCCCAGCATTTT